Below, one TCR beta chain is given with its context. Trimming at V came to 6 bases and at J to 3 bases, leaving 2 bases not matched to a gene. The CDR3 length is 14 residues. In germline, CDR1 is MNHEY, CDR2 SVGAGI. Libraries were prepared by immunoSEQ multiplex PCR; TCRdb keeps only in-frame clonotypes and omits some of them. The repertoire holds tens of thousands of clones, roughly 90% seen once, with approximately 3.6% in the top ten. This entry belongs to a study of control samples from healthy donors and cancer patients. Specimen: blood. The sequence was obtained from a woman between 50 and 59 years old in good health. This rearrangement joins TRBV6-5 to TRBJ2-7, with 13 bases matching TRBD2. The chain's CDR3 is CASSRTSGSYEQYF. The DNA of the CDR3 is TGTGCCAGCAGCAGGACTAGCGGGAGCTACGAGCAGTACTTC.